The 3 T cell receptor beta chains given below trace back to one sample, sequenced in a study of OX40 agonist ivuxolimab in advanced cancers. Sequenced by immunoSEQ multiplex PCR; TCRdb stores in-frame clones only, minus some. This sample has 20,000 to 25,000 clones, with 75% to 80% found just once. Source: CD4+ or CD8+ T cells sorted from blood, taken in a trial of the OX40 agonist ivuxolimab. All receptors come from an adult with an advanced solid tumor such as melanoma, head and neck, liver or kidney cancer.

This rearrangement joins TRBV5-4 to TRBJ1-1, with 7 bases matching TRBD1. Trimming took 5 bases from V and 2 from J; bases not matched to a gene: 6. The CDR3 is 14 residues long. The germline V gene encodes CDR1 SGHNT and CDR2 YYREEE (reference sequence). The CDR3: CASSPDRANTEAFF. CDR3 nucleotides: TGTGCCAGCAGTCCCGACAGGGCTAACACTGAAGCTTTCTTT.

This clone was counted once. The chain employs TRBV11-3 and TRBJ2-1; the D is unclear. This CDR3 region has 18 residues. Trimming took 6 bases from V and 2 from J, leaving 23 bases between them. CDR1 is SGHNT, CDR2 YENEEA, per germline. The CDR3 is CASSYTDRWSGAYNEQFF. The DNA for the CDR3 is TGTGCCAGCAGTTATACGGATAGGTGGTCGGGTGCCTACAATGAGCAGTTCTTC.

This chain's CDR3 is CASSPPSAGTDTQYF. The CDR3 bases are TGTGCCAGCTCACCACCTAGCGCTGGCACAGATACGCAGTATTTT. This sequence joins TRBV18 and TRBJ2-3; a weak D match, TRBD2 (5 bases). There are 15 residues in the CDR3. V lost 0 bases to trimming and J lost 1 base, with 8 bases between them. CDR1 KGHSH and CDR2 LQKENI come from the germline V gene.